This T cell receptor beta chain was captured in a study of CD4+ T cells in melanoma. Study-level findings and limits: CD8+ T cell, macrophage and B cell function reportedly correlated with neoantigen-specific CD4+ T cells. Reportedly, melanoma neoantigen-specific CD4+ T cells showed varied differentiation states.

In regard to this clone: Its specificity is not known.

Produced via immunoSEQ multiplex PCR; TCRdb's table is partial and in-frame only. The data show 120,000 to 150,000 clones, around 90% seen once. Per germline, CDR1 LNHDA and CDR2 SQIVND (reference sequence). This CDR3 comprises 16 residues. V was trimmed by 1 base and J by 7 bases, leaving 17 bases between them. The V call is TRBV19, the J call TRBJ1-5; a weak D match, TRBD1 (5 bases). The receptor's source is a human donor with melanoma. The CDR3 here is CASSIGAGRKGQPQHF. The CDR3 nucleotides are TGTGCCAGTAGTATAGGGGCAGGGCGGAAAGGGCAGCCCCAGCATTTT.